Below are 10 T cell receptor beta chains sequenced from a single sample in a study of cytomegalovirus exposure and HLA in healthy donors. The PCR made use of 60 Vbeta and 13 Jbeta primers. Using immunoSEQ multiplex PCR, the repertoire was profiled, and TCRdb retains in-frame clones only, with some absent. The sample comprises some 120,000 clones, 76% of which are singletons, and roughly 2% rests with the top ten. The sample comprised PBMCs. These receptors were collected from a middle-aged man in good health and CMV-seronegative.

The gene calls are TRBV5-6 and TRBJ2-3; 9 positions agree with TRBD2. V dropped 6 bases and J dropped 2; count of bases not matched to a gene: 10. The CDR3 spans 16 residues. Germline CDR1 and CDR2: SGHDT and YYEEEE. CDR3 sequence: CASILAGELYTDTQYF. The CDR3 DNA is TGTGCCAGCATATTAGCGGGGGAGCTTTACACAGATACGCAGTATTTT.

The V and J genes are TRBV4-1 and TRBJ1-6; D is perhaps TRBD1 (6 bases). The germline gives CDR1 MGHRA, CDR2 YSYEKL. The CDR3 length is 17 residues. The V and J ends lost 4 bases and 0 bases respectively, with 13 bases between them. This chain's CDR3 is CASSRSGASSYNSPLHF. DNA of the CDR3: TGCGCCAGCAGCCGATCAGGGGCCAGCTCCTATAATTCACCCCTCCACTTT.

This chain uses TRBV5-1 with TRBJ1-1, with D maybe TRBD1 (6 bases). The CDR3 consists of 14 residues. The germline gives CDR1 SGHRS, CDR2 YFSETQ. The V end lost 6 bases, the J end lost 0 bases, and 12 bases lay between the germline ends. CDR3: CASKPGQMNTEAFF. CDR3 DNA sequence: TGCGCCAGCAAACCGGGACAAATGAACACTGAAGCTTTCTTT.

This chain uses TRBV28 with TRBJ2-3, with 9 bases identical to TRBD1. Germline CDR1 is MDHEN and CDR2 is SYDVKM. The CDR3 extends over 16 amino acids. After removal of 5 bases from V and 4 bases from J, the junction contained 10 bases not matched to a gene. The CDR3 sequence is CASSLLPGQGADTQYF. As DNA, the CDR3 is TGTGCCAGCAGTCTGCTTCCGGGACAGGGCGCAGATACGCAGTATTTT.

The genes are TRBV10-1 and TRBJ2-1, with TRBD2 identical over 12 bases. Per germline, CDR1 WNHNN and CDR2 SYGVQD (reference sequence). The V and J ends lost 5 bases and 8 bases, in that order; junction bases with no gene match: 10. This CDR3 contains 16 residues. Here the CDR3 DNA reads TGCGCCAGCAGTATGACTAGCGGGGGACCCTTGGATGAGCAGTTCTTC. Amino acids: CASSMTSGGPLDEQFF.

The V gene is TRBV4-1, the J gene TRBJ1-3; D is possibly TRBD1 (5 bases). Germline V gene lookup returns CDR1 MGHRA and CDR2 YSYEKL. The CDR3 has 17 residues. V shed 3 bases and J shed 4 bases, with 19 bases lying between them. The DNA of the CDR3 is TGCGCCAGCAGCCAGGAAGACAGCCAGATTGCCGGAAACACCATATATTTT. It is translated as CASSQEDSQIAGNTIYF.

The J gene is TRBJ1-2, the V gene TRBV7-9; D not certain. The CDR3 spans 13 residues. Germline CDR1 and CDR2: SEHNR and FQNEAQ (reference sequence). V lost 2 bases and J lost 0, with 4 bases in between. CDR3 bases: TGTGCCAGCAGCTTACCAGCTAACTATGGCTACACCTTC. Amino acid sequence: CASSLPANYGYTF.

For the CDR3, the DNA is TGTGCCAGCAACCCCCAACAGGGCAGGGAGACCCAGTACTTC. Encoded protein: CASNPQQGRETQYF. The rearrangement joins TRBV6-1 to TRBJ2-5; weak D call: TRBD1 (6 bases). V lost 7 bases to trimming and J lost 5 bases, with 17 bases between them. CDR1 MNHNS and CDR2 SASEGT come from the germline V gene. The CDR3 loop spans 14 amino acids.

The V call is TRBV10-3, the J call TRBJ1-1, with D possibly matching TRBD1 (6 bases). Germline values: CDR1 ENHRY, CDR2 SYGVKD. V was clipped by 10 bases and J by 3 bases, with 15 bases between them. The CDR3 is 13 residues long. CDR3 coding DNA: TGTGCCACGGGGGGGGGCCAGTACACTGAAGCTTTCTTT. Translating gives CATGGGQYTEAFF.

This sequence joins TRBV4-2 and TRBJ2-2; unclear D gene. V was cut by 1 base and J by 6 bases, with 6 bases left in between. Per germline, CDR1 LGHNA and CDR2 YNFKEQ. The CDR3 sequence is 13 residues long. The CDR3 DNA is TGTGCCAGCAGCCAAGCCCTCTCCGGGGAGCTGTTTTTT. Amino acids: CASSQALSGELFF.